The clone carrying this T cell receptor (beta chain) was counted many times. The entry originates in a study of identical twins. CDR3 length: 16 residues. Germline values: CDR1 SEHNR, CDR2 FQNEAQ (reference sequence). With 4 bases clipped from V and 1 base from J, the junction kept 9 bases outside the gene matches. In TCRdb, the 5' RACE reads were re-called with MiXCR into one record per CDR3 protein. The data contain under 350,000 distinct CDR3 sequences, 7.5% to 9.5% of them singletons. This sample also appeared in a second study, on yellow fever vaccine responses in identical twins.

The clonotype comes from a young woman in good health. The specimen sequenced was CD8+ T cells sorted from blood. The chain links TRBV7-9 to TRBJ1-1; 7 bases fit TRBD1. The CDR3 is CASSYNRGGGNTEAFF. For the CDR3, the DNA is TGTGCCAGCAGCTATAACAGGGGTGGGGGGAACACTGAAGCTTTCTTT.